This TCR beta chain was identified in a study of shared clonotypes between healthy human individuals. On the study more broadly: There were three CD4 naive, three CD4 memory, two CD8 naive and one CD8 memory plates per donor. Overall study findings and caveats: Naive subsets, compared against memory subsets, generally had larger estimated richness values.

Splitting the CD4+ cells yielded a CD45RA+ naive subset and a CD45RA-negative memory subset. In regard to this clone: Antigen unknown.

A deep-level run was used for the assay. TCRdb's copy holds only in-frame clones and misses some; the assay was immunoSEQ multiplex PCR. The sample holds approximately 1,000,000 clones, more than 75% seen once. From germline, CDR1 is SGDLS and CDR2 YYNGEE. The CDR3 sequence is 14 residues long. The V and J ends lost 7 bases and 4 bases, in that order; junction bases with no gene match: 8. Input material: memory CD4+ T cells from PBMCs. Documented subset: CD45RA-negative fraction. This TCR derives from a man between 18 and 29 years old in good health. Some clones in this sample may be carry-over from other donors' samples. The chain has TRBV9 and TRBJ2-5; 9 bases agree with TRBD2. The CDR3 here is CASGAGGLGETQYF. DNA of the CDR3: TGTGCCAGCGGAGCGGGAGGCTTGGGAGAGACCCAGTACTTC.